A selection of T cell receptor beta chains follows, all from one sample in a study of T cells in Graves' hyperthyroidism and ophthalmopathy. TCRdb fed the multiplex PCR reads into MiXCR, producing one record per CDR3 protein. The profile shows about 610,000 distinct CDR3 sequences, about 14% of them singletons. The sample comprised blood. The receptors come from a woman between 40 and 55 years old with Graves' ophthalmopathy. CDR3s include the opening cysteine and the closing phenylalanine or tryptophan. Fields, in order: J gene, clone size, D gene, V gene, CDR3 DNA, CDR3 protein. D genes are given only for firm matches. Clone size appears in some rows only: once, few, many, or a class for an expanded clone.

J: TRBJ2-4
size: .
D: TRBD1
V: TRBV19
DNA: TGTGCCAGTAGAAGCTTCAGACAGGGGGAGTCCTCCCAAAACATTCAGTACTTC
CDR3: CASRSFRQGESSQNIQYF

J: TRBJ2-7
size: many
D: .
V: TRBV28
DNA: TGTGCCAGCAGTTCCTCGGTGGGAGAGCAGTACTTC
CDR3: CASSSSVGEQYF

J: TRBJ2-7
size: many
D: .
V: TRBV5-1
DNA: TGCGCCAGCAGCTTCCGGGGGTTAGGCGAGCAGTACTTC
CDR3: CASSFRGLGEQYF

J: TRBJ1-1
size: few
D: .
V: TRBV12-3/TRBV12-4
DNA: TGTGCCAGCAGTTTGCCCATCCCATCGACTGAAGCTTTCTTT
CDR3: CASSLPIPSTEAFF

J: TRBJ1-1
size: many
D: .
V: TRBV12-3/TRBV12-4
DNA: TGTACCAGCAGTTTGGTGCATCTGAACACTGAAGCTTTCTTT
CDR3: CTSSLVHLNTEAFF

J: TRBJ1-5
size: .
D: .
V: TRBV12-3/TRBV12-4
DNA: TGTGCCAGCAGTTTATACGCCTGGAATAACGGGCGTCAGCCCCAGCATTTT
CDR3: CASSLYAWNNGRQPQHF

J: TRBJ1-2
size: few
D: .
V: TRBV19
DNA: TGTGCCAGTAATCTCGGGCAGGCCAGTTATGGCTACACCTTC
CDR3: CASNLGQASYGYTF

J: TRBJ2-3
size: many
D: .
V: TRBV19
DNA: TGTGCCAGTACTATCGGGGGAAGCACAGATACGCAGTATTTT
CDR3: CASTIGGSTDTQYF

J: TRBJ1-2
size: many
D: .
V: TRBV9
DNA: TGTGCCAGCAGCGGGTCGGCAGGGTCGGTCGACGGCTACACCTTC
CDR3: CASSGSAGSVDGYTF

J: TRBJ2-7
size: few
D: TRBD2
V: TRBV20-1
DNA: TGCAGTGCTAGAGGAACGGGAGGGAGCTCCTACGAGCAGTACTTC
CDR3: CSARGTGGSSYEQYF

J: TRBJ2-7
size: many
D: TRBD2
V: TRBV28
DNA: TGTGCCAGCAGTGAGACTAGCGGGGTTTACGAGCAGTACTTC
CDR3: CASSETSGVYEQYF

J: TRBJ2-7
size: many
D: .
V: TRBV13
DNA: TGTGCCAGCAGCTTGGGGCGGGAGCAGTACTTC
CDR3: CASSLGREQYF

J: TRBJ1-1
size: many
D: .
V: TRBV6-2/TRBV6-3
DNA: TGTGCCAGCAGGCTGGCGCTTATGAACACTGAAGCTTTCTTT
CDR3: CASRLALMNTEAFF

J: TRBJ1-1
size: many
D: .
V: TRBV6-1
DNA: TGTGCCAGCAGTGAGACAGTGAGCACTGAAGCTTTCTTT
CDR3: CASSETVSTEAFF